This T cell receptor beta chain was observed in a study of cytotoxic CD8 clonotypes in ibrutinib-treated CLL. Study-level findings and limits: Under treatment, the uncommon public clonotypes either contracted or remained stable.

Concerning this clone: What it binds is not known.

With 0 bases clipped from V and 5 bases from J, the junction kept 6 bases outside the gene matches. CDR3 length: 16 residues. Germline V gene sequence: CDR1 SGHRS, CDR2 YFSETQ. Sequencing used immunoSEQ multiplex PCR; TCRdb keeps in-frame clones, though not all of them. The sample lists about 130,000 clones; approximately 83% were seen once. J is TRBJ1-4 and V is TRBV5-1, with 8 bases fitting TRBD1. The specimen was PBMCs, collected after 24 months of ibrutinib treatment. The TCR originated in a human donor with chronic lymphocytic leukemia. This CDR3 reads CASSLGTGLENEKLFF. The CDR3 DNA sequence: TGCGCCAGCAGCTTGGGGACAGGGCTCGAGAATGAAAAACTGTTTTTT.